This entry concerns a single TCR beta chain. Antigen unknown. This entry belongs to a study of blood T cells in healthy people across ages. Findings of the study overall: A greater number of naive CD4+ cells and higher diversity distinguished long-lived donors from aged donors. Per million T cells, the diversity of TCR beta decreased roughly linearly as age advanced.

Trimming shortened V by 6 bases and J by 0 bases, and 11 bases separated the two germline ends. This CDR3 spans 14 amino acids. The use of a sample-barcoded 5' primer and a J-beta primer mix characterized a second PCR of about 7 to 12 cycles. MiXCR, run by TCRdb on the 5' RACE reads, gives a single entry per CDR3 protein. The profile shows some 1.8 million distinct CDR3 sequences, 39% of them singletons. Total RNA amounts of at least 6 micrograms were extracted per sample. This clonotype was sampled from a human donor in good health. V and J are TRBV12-3 or TRBV12-4 and TRBJ2-5, with D perhaps TRBD1 (5 bases). The sequencing input was blood. In DNA form, the CDR3 reads TGTGCCAGCAGGGTCCAGGGCAACCAAGAGACCCAGTACTTC. Translating it yields CASRVQGNQETQYF.